The 10 T cell receptor beta chains below were found in one sample sequenced in a study of technical replicates of blood from several donors. Only in-frame clones appear in the TCRdb table, and some are missing; sequencing was by immunoSEQ multiplex PCR. This sample has tens of thousands of clones, with approximately 94% found just once. Material: T cells isolated from PBMCs. Receptors originate from a human donor in good health.

The chain combines TRBV7-9 with TRBJ1-1; D possibly corresponds to TRBD1 (6 bases). Deletions cut 6 bases from V and 5 bases from J, with 22 bases between. The germline gives CDR1 SEHNR, CDR2 FQNEAQ (reference sequence). CDR3 size: 16 residues. The CDR3 DNA reads TGTGCCAGCAGTACTAAATATAGTTTCAGGGGAACTGAAGCTTTCTTT. This gives the protein CASSTKYSFRGTEAFF.

The genes are TRBV19 and TRBJ2-2, with a tentative D call TRBD1 (5 bases). CDR3 length equals 15 residues. V gave up 2 bases and J gave up 2 bases, with 9 bases separating them. CDR1 is LNHDA, CDR2 SQIVND, per germline (reference sequence). The CDR3 spells CASSITGANTGELFF. In nucleotides, the CDR3 is TGTGCCAGTAGTATAACAGGAGCTAACACCGGGGAGCTGTTTTTT.

J is TRBJ2-7 and V is TRBV28, with D possibly being TRBD2 (5 bases). CDR1 is MDHEN, CDR2 SYDVKM, per germline. The ends were cut back, 3 bases at V and 4 bases at J, with 13 bases in the middle. The CDR3 loop spans 14 amino acids. CDR3 sequence: CASSFKASSYEQYF. CDR3 DNA sequence: TGTGCCAGCAGTTTTAAGGCTAGCAGTTACGAGCAGTACTTC.

The rearrangement joins TRBV19 to TRBJ1-5; the match to TRBD1 covers 7 bases. The V gene end was trimmed by 2 bases and the J gene end by 5 bases; junction bases not matched to a gene: 9. The CDR3 is made up of 16 amino acids. Germline values: CDR1 LNHDA, CDR2 SQIVND (reference sequence). In nucleotides, the CDR3 is TGTGCCAGTAGTATAATCGCGACAGGGATCGATCAGCCCCAGCATTTT. It encodes CASSIIATGIDQPQHF.

This CDR3 reads CASSSYYEQYF. In DNA, the CDR3 is TGTGCCAGCAGCTCCTATTACGAGCAGTACTTC. The chain uses TRBV7-2 and TRBJ2-7; D is ambiguous. Looked up from germline, CDR1 is SGHTA and CDR2 is FQGNSA. The CDR3 is 11 amino acids. Trimming pared 4 bases from V and 4 bases from J, leaving 5 bases between.

V and J are TRBV7-6 and TRBJ1-1; D gene uncertain. V was pared by 4 bases and J by 8 bases, with 17 bases between. The CDR3 covers 14 residues. Germline CDR1 SGHVS, CDR2 FNYEAQ. The CDR3 DNA reads as TGTGCCAGCAGCTGGACGGAGGGAGATCTGGAAGCTTTCTTT. This gives the protein CASSWTEGDLEAFF.

The V and J genes are TRBV28 and TRBJ2-1; the match to TRBD2 covers 12 bases. This CDR3 region has 20 residues. Germline lookup yields CDR1 MDHEN and CDR2 SYDVKM. V gave up 6 bases and J gave up 2 bases; unmatched junction bases: 17. CDR3 DNA: TGTGCCAGCAGCTTCGCAAGGGAGACTAGCGGGAGTAGTACCTACAATGAGCAGTTCTTC. Amino acid sequence: CASSFARETSGSSTYNEQFF.

The chain links TRBV29-1 to TRBJ2-1, with TRBD2 identical over 13 bases. Germline values: CDR1 SQVTM, CDR2 ANQGSEA. The trim removed 6 bases at V and 7 bases at J, leaving 12 bases unmatched. The CDR3 totals 16 residues. DNA of the CDR3: TGCAGCGTGAGACTAGCGGGAGGTTTCGGATGGAATGAGCAGTTCTTC. Residues: CSVRLAGGFGWNEQFF.

The chain links TRBV6-5 to TRBJ2-1; 8 positions match TRBD1. The germline gives CDR1 MNHEY, CDR2 SVGAGI. J gave up 10 bases and V 5 bases, and 13 bases lay outside the gene matches. This CDR3 contains 15 residues. The CDR3 sequence: CASSARQGLFVEQFF. In nucleotides, the CDR3 is TGTGCCAGCAGTGCGCGACAGGGGCTCTTTGTGGAGCAGTTCTTC.

The rearrangement joins TRBV28 to TRBJ2-7; D not certain. Germline V gene lookup returns CDR1 MDHEN and CDR2 SYDVKM. Deletions cut 2 bases from V and 0 bases from J, with 8 bases between. The CDR3 has 14 residues. This CDR3 reads CASSLTPYSYEQYF. As DNA, the CDR3 is TGTGCCAGCAGTTTAACACCTTACTCCTACGAGCAGTACTTC.